The clone carrying this T cell receptor (beta chain) has more than one count but fewer than ten. Its antigen is unknown. This sample was included in a study of CD8 T cells in ankylosing spondylitis. TCRdb redid the calling of the 5' RACE reads with MiXCR, one entry per CDR3 protein. The sample consists of fewer than 450,000 distinct CDR3 sequences, roughly 18% of them appearing once. Germline CDR1 SGHRS, CDR2 YFSETQ. V lost 4 bases, J lost 4 bases, and 13 bases lay in between. The CDR3 spans 14 residues. Whole-study findings and limits: In peripheral blood, disease-linked CD8+ clones occurred at relatively low frequencies. Seemingly distinctive of ankylosing spondylitis blood was a TCR beta motif formed by eight highly homologous variants.

Sequenced: blood, either unsorted or a sorted T cell fraction (not recorded which). The chain recombines TRBV5-1 with TRBJ2-3, with D possibly matching TRBD1 (6 bases). The sequence derives from a male donor with ankylosing spondylitis. The CDR3 spells CASSPGTYSDTQYF. DNA for the CDR3: TGCGCCAGCAGCCCCGGGACATATTCAGATACGCAGTATTTT. The full variable domain, its missing parts supplied by reference TRBV5-1 and TRBJ2-3, is KAGVTQTPRYLIKTRGQQVTLSCSPISGHRSVSWYQQTPGQGLQFLFEYFSETQRNKGNFPGRFSGRQFSNSRSEMNVSTLELGDSALYLCASSPGTYSDTQYFGPGTRLTVL.